The sequence of this TCR beta chain was determined in a study of shared clonotypes between healthy human individuals. Findings and limits, study-wide: In this cohort, only blood was sampled, and tissue repertoires likely differ. Among non-shared clonotypes, generation probabilities were lower than among those shared by all four donors. Among the subsets, naive ones generally showed larger estimated richness than memory ones.

V lost 5 bases and J lost 2, with 10 bases in between. The V gene's germline CDR1 is MNHEY and CDR2 SVGAGI. The CDR3 sequence is 14 residues long. Measured with immunoSEQ multiplex PCR; TCRdb has only the in-frame clones, and not every one. The data hold approximately 640,000 clones, with about three quarters observed a single time. The sample holds a few counts of this clone. As yet, its antigen is unknown. The chain carries TRBV6-5 and TRBJ1-5; possibly TRBD1 for D (5 bases). The clonotype comes from a young woman in good health. Sequencing was performed on memory CD4+ T cells sorted from blood. This sample's subset: CD45RA-negative fraction. CDR3 nucleotides: TGTGCCAGCAGTCTAGACAGAGGCAATCAGCCCCAGCATTTT. This translates into CASSLDRGNQPQHF.